The T cell receptor (beta chain) described here comes from a study of regulatory T cells in long-lasting Graves disease. Arm-PCR of CDR3 regions with iRepertoire HTBI primers generated TCR beta libraries. TCRdb used MiXCR to reprocess the multiplex PCR reads, holding one entry per CDR3 protein. Here the sample spans hundreds of thousands of distinct CDR3 sequences, roughly a sixth being singletons. In germline, CDR1 is LNHNV, CDR2 YYDKDF (reference sequence). The CDR3 loop spans 14 amino acids. Unmatched junction bases numbered 1, after V lost 2 bases and J lost 4 bases. The time point: newly diagnosed GD, antithyroid drugs for less than 3 months. PBMC RNA served as the TCR library source. This clonotype has only a few counts.

The starting material was peripheral blood mononuclear cells (PBMCs), obtained at new diagnosis, from a patient treated with antithyroid drugs. This chain links TRBV15 with TRBJ2-1; 8 bases are shared with TRBD2. The receptor comes from a female donor with Graves disease. CDR3 loop: CATSRRGGYNEQFF. The DNA of the CDR3 is TGTGCCACCAGCAGACGCGGGGGGTACAATGAGCAGTTCTTC.